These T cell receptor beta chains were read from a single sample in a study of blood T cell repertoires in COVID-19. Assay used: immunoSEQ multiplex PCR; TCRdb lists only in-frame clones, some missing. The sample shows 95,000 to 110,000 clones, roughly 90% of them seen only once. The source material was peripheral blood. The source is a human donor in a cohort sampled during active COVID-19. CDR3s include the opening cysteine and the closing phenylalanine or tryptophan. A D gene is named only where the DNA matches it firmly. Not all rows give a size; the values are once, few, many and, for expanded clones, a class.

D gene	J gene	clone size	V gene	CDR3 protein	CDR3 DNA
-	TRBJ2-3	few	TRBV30	CAWNGDTDTQYF	TGTGCCTGGAACGGGGACACAGATACGCAGTATTTT
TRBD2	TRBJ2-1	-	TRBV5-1	CASSPGWLAANEQFF	TGCGCCAGCAGCCCCGGTTGGCTAGCGGCTAATGAGCAGTTCTTC
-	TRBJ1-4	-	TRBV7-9	CAIRGNANEKLFF	TGTGCCATCCGGGGGAATGCTAATGAAAAACTGTTTTTT
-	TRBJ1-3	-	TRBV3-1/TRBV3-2	CASSQGGTGNTIYF	TGTGCCAGCAGCCAAGGGGGGACAGGAAACACCATATATTTT
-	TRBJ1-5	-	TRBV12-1	CASMPRRVYSNQPQHF	TGTGCCAGCATGCCTCGACGGGTTTATAGCAATCAGCCCCAGCATTTT
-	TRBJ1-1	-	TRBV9	CASSVGGVNTEAFF	TGTGCCAGCAGCGTAGGGGGGGTGAACACTGAAGCTTTCTTT
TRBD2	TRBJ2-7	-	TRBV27	CASSSGLAGVSHEQYF	TGTGCCAGCAGTTCGGGACTAGCGGGAGTCAGCCACGAGCAGTACTTC
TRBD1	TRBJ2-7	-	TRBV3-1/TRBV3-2	CASSLGQGQGREQYF	TGTGCCAGCAGCCTAGGCCAAGGACAGGGACGGGAGCAGTACTTC
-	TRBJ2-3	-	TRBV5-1	CASSLAENTDTQYF	TGCGCCAGCAGCTTGGCCGAGAACACAGATACGCAGTATTTT
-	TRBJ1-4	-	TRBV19	CASSNGRREKLFF	TGTGCCAGTAGTAATGGACGGAGGGAAAAACTGTTTTTT
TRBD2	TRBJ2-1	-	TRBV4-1	CASSQGGLAVNTEQFF	TGCGCCAGCAGCCAAGGGGGACTAGCGGTTAACACTGAGCAGTTCTTC
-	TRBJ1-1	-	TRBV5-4	CASSLLGEAFF	TGTGCCAGCAGCTTACTAGGCGAAGCTTTCTTT
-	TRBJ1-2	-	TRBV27	CASSLKGAGYGYTF	TGTGCCAGCAGTCTTAAAGGGGCAGGGTATGGCTACACCTTC
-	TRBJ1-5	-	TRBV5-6	CASSLGGEPSQPQHF	TGTGCCAGCAGCTTGGGGGGGGAGCCTTCTCAGCCCCAGCATTTT
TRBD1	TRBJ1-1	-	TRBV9	CASSPRDRPATRAFF	TGTGCCAGCAGCCCCCGGGACAGGCCCGCGACGCGAGCTTTCTTT
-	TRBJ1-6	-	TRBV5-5	CASSYGGTGYNSPLHF	TGTGCCAGCAGCTACGGGGGGACTGGCTATAATTCACCCCTCCACTTT
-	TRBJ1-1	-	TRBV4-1	CASSLGRVSNTEAFF	TGCGCCAGCAGCCTCGGCAGGGTTAGTAACACTGAAGCTTTCTTT
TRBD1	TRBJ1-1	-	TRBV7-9	CASSWTGSNTEAFF	TGTGCCAGCAGCTGGACAGGGTCGAACACTGAAGCTTTCTTT
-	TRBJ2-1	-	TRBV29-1	CSVVNRLTYNEQFF	TGCAGCGTTGTGAACAGGCTCACCTACAATGAGCAGTTCTTC
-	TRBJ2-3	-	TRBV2	CASSERRTGTDTQYF	TGTGCCAGCAGTGAGCGGAGGACGGGCACAGATACGCAGTATTTT
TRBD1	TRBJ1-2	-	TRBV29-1	CSASGTGLPYGYTF	TGCAGCGCTTCCGGGACAGGGCTGCCCTATGGCTACACCTTC
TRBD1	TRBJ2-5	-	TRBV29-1	CSVNTADRGHQETQYF	TGCAGCGTTAATACTGCGGACAGGGGACACCAAGAGACCCAGTACTTC
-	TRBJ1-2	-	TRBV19	CASSIDLDGNYGYTF	TGTGCCAGTAGTATAGATCTCGACGGGAACTATGGCTACACCTTC
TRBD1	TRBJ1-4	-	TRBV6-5	CASSLRGLGEKLFF	TGTGCCAGCAGTCTCAGGGGGTTAGGTGAAAAACTGTTTTTT
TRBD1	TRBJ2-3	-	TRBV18	CASSQDRGPVDTQYF	TGTGCCAGCTCACAAGACAGGGGGCCAGTAGATACGCAGTATTTT
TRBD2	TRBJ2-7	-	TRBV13	CASSFGTSGRGYEQYF	TGTGCCAGCAGCTTCGGGACTAGCGGGAGGGGGTACGAGCAGTACTTC
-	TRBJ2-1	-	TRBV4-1	CANSLSSGTYNEQFF	TGCGCCAACAGTTTAAGTTCCGGGACTTACAATGAGCAGTTCTTC
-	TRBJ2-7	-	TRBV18	CASSPEGWEAYEQYF	TGTGCCAGCTCACCGGAGGGGTGGGAGGCCTACGAGCAGTACTTC
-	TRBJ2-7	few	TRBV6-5	CASSRSSMWEQYF	TGTGCCAGCAGCCGGAGTAGTATGTGGGAGCAGTACTTC
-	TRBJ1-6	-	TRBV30	CAWSLDSNSPLHF	TGTGCCTGGAGTTTGGACAGCAATTCACCCCTCCACTTT
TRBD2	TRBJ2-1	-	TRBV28	CASSPLGLAGDDEQFF	TGTGCCAGCAGCCCGCTGGGACTAGCGGGAGACGATGAGCAGTTCTTC
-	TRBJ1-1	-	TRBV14	CASSPPGQNTEAFF	TGTGCCAGCAGCCCTCCGGGACAGAACACTGAAGCTTTCTTT
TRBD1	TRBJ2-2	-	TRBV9	CASSPKGMGTAFTGELFF	TGTGCCAGCAGCCCGAAAGGGATGGGGACAGCCTTCACCGGGGAGCTGTTTTTT
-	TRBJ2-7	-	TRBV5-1	CASSLSWTGGSPYEQYF	TGCGCCAGCAGCTTGAGTTGGACGGGGGGCAGCCCCTACGAGCAGTACTTC
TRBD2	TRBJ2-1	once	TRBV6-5	CASSLLPGLASEQFF	TGTGCCAGCAGCCTCCTCCCGGGACTAGCGAGTGAGCAGTTCTTC
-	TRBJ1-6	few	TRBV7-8	CASSLSGGVGAYNSPLHF	TGTGCCAGCAGCTTAAGTGGGGGGGTAGGAGCCTATAATTCACCCCTCCACTTT
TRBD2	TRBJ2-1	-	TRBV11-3	CASSVTSGTYNEQFF	TGTGCCAGCAGCGTAACTAGCGGGACCTACAATGAGCAGTTCTTC
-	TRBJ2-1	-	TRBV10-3	CAISGTTSSIYNEQFF	TGTGCCATCAGTGGGACTACATCCTCGATCTACAATGAGCAGTTCTTC
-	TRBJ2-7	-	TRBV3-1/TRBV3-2	CASSQDNRREQYF	TGTGCCAGCAGCCAAGATAATCGGCGGGAGCAGTACTTC
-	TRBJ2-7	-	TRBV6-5	CASRTGGAYEQYF	TGTGCCAGCAGAACCGGTGGTGCCTACGAGCAGTACTTC
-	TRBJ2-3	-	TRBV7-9	CASSSSSTDTQYF	TGTGCCAGCAGCTCCTCTAGCACAGATACGCAGTATTTT
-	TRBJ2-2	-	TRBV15	CATSRDPGNTGELFF	TGTGCCACCAGCAGAGATCCAGGGAACACCGGGGAGCTGTTTTTT
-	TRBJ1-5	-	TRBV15	CATSRDKTNQPQHF	TGTGCCACCAGCAGAGATAAGACTAATCAGCCCCAGCATTTT
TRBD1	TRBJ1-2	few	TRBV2	CASSESGQGDGYTF	TGTGCCAGCAGTGAAAGTGGACAGGGAGATGGCTACACCTTC
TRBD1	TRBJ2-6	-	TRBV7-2	CASSLQGAGTASGANVLTF	TGTGCCAGCAGCCTCCAGGGGGCCGGGACCGCCTCTGGGGCCAACGTCCTGACTTTC
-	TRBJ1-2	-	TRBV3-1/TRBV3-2	CASSLGTPGGYTF	TGTGCCAGCAGCCTAGGGACACCGGGAGGCTACACCTTC
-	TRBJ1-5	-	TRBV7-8	CASSLRQAEQPQHF	TGTGCCAGCAGCTTAAGACAGGCGGAACAGCCCCAGCATTTT